These 11 T cell receptor beta chains came from one sample sequenced in a study of T cell repertoires in cytomegalovirus infection. TCRdb analysed the reads with MiXCR anew, one entry per CDR3 protein. The sample records some 300,000 distinct CDR3 sequences, 9.6% being singletons. Sequenced material: PBMCs. The origin of the receptors is a human donor in good health (CMV status not recorded). Some clones in this sample may be carry-over from other donors' samples.

This clonotype was seen at least ten times. The chain is built from TRBV10-3 and TRBJ2-1; TRBD2 agrees at 11 bases. J was trimmed by 5 bases and V by 10 bases; bases with no gene match: 7. From germline, CDR1 is ENHRY and CDR2 SYGVKD. The CDR3 covers 14 residues. Here the CDR3 reads CATAGTSGDNEQFF. CDR3 DNA sequence: TGTGCCACCGCCGGGACTAGCGGCGACAATGAGCAGTTCTTC.

This clonotype was seen repeatedly, ten times or more. A read error may produce the germline difference seen at one junction end. V usage is TRBV7-7 and J usage is TRBJ1-4; D not certain. The CDR3 totals 13 residues. Germline V CDR1 and CDR2: SSHAT, FNYEAQ (reference sequence). DNA of the CDR3: TGTGCTAGCAGCCCCGCACATGGGGAAAAACTGTTTTTT. Translated, it gives CASSPAHGEKLFF.

This clonotype was picked up many times. The genes are TRBV20-1 and TRBJ1-2; D not resolved. The CDR3 extends over 15 amino acids. The germline V gene has CDR1 DFQATT and CDR2 SNEGSKA (reference sequence). Trimming pared 6 bases from V and 4 bases from J, leaving 21 bases between. Written as DNA, the CDR3 is TGCAGTGCCCCGGGTGGAGGTTTTGGGTCCTATGGCTACACCTTC. Translating gives CSAPGGGFGSYGYTF.

This clonotype came up a few times. The gene calls are TRBV2 and TRBJ1-1; D not certain. V shed 5 bases and J shed 4 bases, with 17 bases lying between them. The CDR3 length is 15 residues. Germline V CDR1 and CDR2: SNHLY, FYNNEI. The CDR3: CASSYFGVMGTEAFF. The CDR3 coding sequence is TGTGCCAGCAGTTACTTCGGGGTAATGGGCACTGAAGCTTTCTTT.

This clonotype was found many times. The CDR3 DNA follows: TGTGCCAGCAGCTTAGTCCAAACTTCAGGGGGAACTTATAATTCACCCCTCCACTTT. Its protein product is CASSLVQTSGGTYNSPLHF. The chain employs TRBV7-2 and TRBJ1-6; 7 bases match TRBD1. This CDR3 spans 19 amino acids. CDR1 is SGHTA and CDR2 is FQGNSA in the germline V gene. Trimming removed 1 base from V and 4 bases from J; junction bases left unmatched: 13.

This clonotype was seen ten or more times. The CDR3 protein is CASSLVLGVQNTDTQYF. CDR3 bases: TGTGCCAGCAGCTTAGTCCTAGGGGTCCAAAACACAGATACGCAGTATTTT. This chain joins TRBV7-2 and TRBJ2-3; a weak D match, TRBD1 (5 bases). With 1 base removed from V and 2 bases from J, the gap between germline ends came to 16 bases. This CDR3 comprises 17 residues. Germline CDR1 is SGHTA and CDR2 is FQGNSA.

This clonotype was recorded many times. The CDR3 loop reads CASSLPVRNTYNEQFF. The CDR3 nucleotides read TGTGCCAGCAGCTTACCAGTTAGGAACACCTACAATGAGCAGTTCTTC. V is TRBV7-2 and J is TRBJ2-1; D is unclear. The germline gives CDR1 SGHTA, CDR2 FQGNSA. The CDR3 extends over 16 amino acids. V was trimmed by 2 bases and J by 2 bases, leaving 13 bases between them.

This clonotype was observed at least ten times. The chain employs TRBV7-2 and TRBJ2-2; 9 bases match TRBD2. V dropped 0 bases and J dropped 7; count of bases not matched to a gene: 9. The CDR3 is 17 amino acids. Germline V gives CDR1 SGHTA, CDR2 FQGNSA. The CDR3 is CASSLARAGGNLGELFF. CDR3 nucleotides: TGTGCCAGCAGCTTAGCGAGAGCGGGGGGCAACCTCGGGGAGCTGTTTTTT.

This clonotype was recorded many times. V usage is TRBV5-1 and J usage is TRBJ1-6; 11 bases map to TRBD1. With 3 bases clipped from V and 9 bases from J, the junction kept 8 bases outside the gene matches. Germline V gene sequence: CDR1 SGHRS, CDR2 YFSETQ. This CDR3 contains 16 residues. CDR3 nucleotide sequence: TGCGCCAGCAGCTCCATCGGGACAGGGGGTGGTTCACCCCTCCACTTT. This codes for CASSSIGTGGGSPLHF.

This clonotype was detected many times. The V and J genes are TRBV7-2 and TRBJ2-5, with D possibly being TRBD1 or TRBD2 (6 bases each). Germline values: CDR1 SGHTA, CDR2 FQGNSA. CDR3 length equals 13 residues. Trimming left V 8 bases short and J 4 bases short, with 14 bases between. CDR3 sequence: CASSRGAGETQYF. As DNA, the CDR3 is TGTGCCAGCTCGAGGGGGGCAGGAGAGACCCAGTACTTC.

This clonotype was counted at least ten times. This sequence joins TRBV7-2 and TRBJ1-2; 10 positions agree with TRBD1. CDR3 length: 16 residues. The germline V gene encodes CDR1 SGHTA and CDR2 FQGNSA. Unmatched junction bases numbered 10, after V lost 5 bases and J lost 4 bases. The CDR3 spells CASSLGQGRLGYGYTF. The CDR3 nucleotides read TGTGCCAGCAGCCTGGGACAGGGGAGGCTTGGCTATGGCTACACCTTC.